The 26 T cell receptor beta chains below come from one sample, sequenced in a study of cytomegalovirus exposure and HLA in healthy donors. PCR employed 60 Vbeta and 13 Jbeta primers. Method: immunoSEQ multiplex PCR; TCRdb's copy keeps in-frame clones and lacks some. There are approximately 150,000 clones in the sample; just under 75% occur only once, and 1.5% to 2% lies in the top ten. Sequenced: PBMCs. These TCRs come from a woman aged 18-29 years in good health and CMV-seronegative.

The chain has TRBV6-5 and TRBJ1-2; D gene ambiguous. Germline V gives CDR1 MNHEY, CDR2 SVGAGI. Between the trimmed V and J ends, which lost 8 bases and 4 bases, there was a span of 8 bases. The CDR3 contains 11 residues. CDR3 sequence (DNA): TGTGCCAGCCGGGAAGCCTATGGCTACACCTTC. It translates to CASREAYGYTF.

A few counts support this clone. The chain employs TRBV2 and TRBJ1-1, with 7 bases lining up with TRBD1. The germline gives CDR1 SNHLY, CDR2 FYNNEI. The length of the CDR3 is 16 residues. V dropped 3 bases and J dropped 7; count of bases not matched to a gene: 14. CDR3 loop: CASSELTGRNSGEAFF. The CDR3 DNA reads TGTGCCAGCAGTGAGTTGACAGGGAGGAATTCTGGTGAAGCTTTCTTT.

This chain joins TRBV5-6 and TRBJ1-2, with D unclear. Germline CDR1 is SGHDT and CDR2 is YYEEEE. With 0 bases removed from V and 4 bases from J, the gap between germline ends came to 10 bases. The CDR3 covers 14 residues. In DNA, the CDR3 is TGTGCCAGCAGCTTGGGGGAGTCCATCTATGGCTACACCTTC. Translated, it gives CASSLGESIYGYTF.

The chain joins TRBV11-3 to TRBJ2-7; D is unclear. Germline V gene data show CDR1 as SGHNT and CDR2 as YENEEA. Trimming shortened V by 2 bases and J by 4 bases, and 9 bases separated the two germline ends. The CDR3 has 13 amino acids. The chain's CDR3 is CASSLSQTYEQYV. DNA of the CDR3: TGTGCCAGCAGCTTATCCCAGACATACGAGCAGTACGTC.

The chain carries TRBV12-5 and TRBJ1-2, with TRBD1 identical over 8 bases. The CDR3 consists of 16 residues. Per germline, CDR1 LGHNT and CDR2 FRNRAP. V dropped 6 bases and J dropped 0; count of bases not matched to a gene: 9. This chain's CDR3 is CASGNDRGAANYGYTF. CDR3 nucleotide sequence: TGTGCTAGTGGGAACGACAGGGGCGCGGCTAACTATGGCTACACCTTC.

The genes are TRBV10-2 and TRBJ2-5, with 7 bases identical to TRBD1. The J call is doubtful: the DNA matches TRBJ2-7 better. Germline V gene data show CDR1 as WSHSY and CDR2 as SAAADI. The length of the CDR3 is 15 residues. CDR3 nucleotides: TGCGCCAGCAGTGAAGGGGGCCAACGAAGGGACGAGCAGTACTTC. Amino acids: CASSEGGQRRDEQYF.

This clone was found once. This rearrangement joins TRBV11-2 to TRBJ2-5; 9 nucleotides align to TRBD1. Near its end, the DNA agrees better with TRBJ2-7, so the J call may be wrong. Germline CDR1 is SGHAT and CDR2 is FQNNGV. The CDR3 runs 17 residues. The CDR3 is CASSLGPGTGSPYEQYF. The CDR3 nucleotides read TGTGCCAGCAGCTTAGGTCCCGGGACAGGGAGTCCCTACGAGCAGTACTTC.

The chain has TRBV7-2 and TRBJ2-7, with TRBD1 matching over 7 bases. CDR1 SGHTA and CDR2 FQGNSA come from the germline V gene. Trimming cost V 4 bases and J 6 bases; bases outside gene matches: 6. The CDR3 is 13 residues long. This CDR3 reads CASSSDRVGEQYF. The CDR3 bases are TGTGCCAGCAGCTCCGACAGGGTAGGCGAGCAGTACTTC.

The V and J genes are TRBV28 and TRBJ1-5; 8 nucleotides agree with TRBD1. J lost 7 bases, V lost 2 bases, and 7 bases had no gene match. The V gene's germline CDR1 is MDHEN and CDR2 SYDVKM. The CDR3 is 15 residues long. The DNA of the CDR3 is TGTGCCAGCAGTTTAAACAGGGGGGGATTACAGCCCCAGCATTTT. Amino acid sequence: CASSLNRGGLQPQHF.

This chain uses TRBV2 with TRBJ2-2, with D possibly matching TRBD1 (5 bases). Trimming removed 6 bases at V and 3 bases at J, with 11 bases between. Germline lookup yields CDR1 SNHLY and CDR2 FYNNEI. The CDR3 is made up of 14 amino acids. The CDR3 reads CASRLGQHTGELFF. The CDR3 nucleotides read TGTGCCAGCAGGTTAGGACAACACACCGGGGAGCTGTTTTTT.

The chain has TRBV5-4 and TRBJ2-2; 10 bases fit TRBD1. The ends lost 3 bases at V and 8 bases at J; junction bases unmatched: 10. The germline V gene has CDR1 SGHNT and CDR2 YYREEE (reference sequence). The length of the CDR3 is 16 residues. The CDR3 sequence: CASSSRRDRGTGELFF. The CDR3 DNA reads as TGTGCCAGCAGCTCTCGACGGGACAGGGGAACTGGGGAGCTGTTTTTT.

The gene calls are TRBV27 and TRBJ1-2; the match to TRBD1 covers 9 bases. Germline lookup yields CDR1 MNHEY and CDR2 SMNVEV (reference sequence). Unmatched junction bases numbered 2, after V lost 2 bases and J lost 4 bases. This CDR3 comprises 14 residues. CDR3 loop: CASSLTGGFYGYTF. The CDR3 DNA follows: TGTGCCAGCAGTTTAACAGGGGGCTTCTATGGCTACACCTTC.

The chain uses TRBV5-1 and TRBJ2-3; 7 bases fit TRBD1. The CDR3 covers 16 residues. CDR1 is SGHRS, CDR2 YFSETQ, per germline. Losses at the gene ends were 0 bases for V and 4 bases for J; bases not matched to a gene: 8. The CDR3 region has the DNA TGCGCCAGCAGCTTGGGGCAGGGGGTTTATTCAGATACGCAGTATTTT. Translation: CASSLGQGVYSDTQYF.

In regard to this clone: In the same sample, other DNA sequences code for this CDR3. The V and J genes are TRBV6-6 and TRBJ1-1, with TRBD1 matching 8 bases. Germline CDR1 and CDR2: MNHNY and SVGAGI (reference sequence). The CDR3 contains 13 residues. Trimming took 5 bases from V and 10 from J; bases not matched to a gene: 9. CDR3 DNA: TGTGCCAGCAGTCGGACAGGGAATGGGGGAGCTTTCTTT. It is translated as CASSRTGNGGAFF.

This clone was found once. The chain has TRBV6-5 and TRBJ1-2, with 9 bases aligning to TRBD1. Germline trimming cut 6 bases from V and 3 bases from J; bases unmatched to any gene: 8. Germline V CDR1 and CDR2: MNHEY, SVGAGI. The CDR3 extends over 15 amino acids. CDR3 sequence reads: CASSVGQGYDYGYTF. CDR3 bases: TGTGCCAGCAGCGTAGGACAGGGGTATGACTATGGCTACACCTTC.

J is TRBJ1-2 and V is TRBV28, with TRBD1 matching 7 bases. Germline lookup yields CDR1 MDHEN and CDR2 SYDVKM. Losses at the gene ends were 4 bases for V and 7 bases for J; bases not matched to a gene: 6. This CDR3 is 13 amino acids long. The CDR3: CASSSGQEPGYTF. Here the CDR3 DNA reads TGTGCCAGCAGTTCCGGACAGGAACCTGGCTACACCTTC.

This rearrangement joins TRBV28 to TRBJ1-2, with TRBD1 identical over 7 bases. V dropped 3 bases and J dropped 3; count of bases not matched to a gene: 10. Germline V lookup: CDR1 MDHEN, CDR2 SYDVKM. CDR3 size: 16 residues. The CDR3 nucleotides are TGTGCCAGCAGTTTCCACCCGACAGGGCCTGACTATGGCTACACCTTC. Its protein product is CASSFHPTGPDYGYTF.

This clone was counted between two and nine times. V is TRBV6-5 and J is TRBJ1-1, with 8 bases fitting TRBD1. The CDR3 runs to 13 residues. The ends lost 5 bases at V and 5 bases at J; junction bases unmatched: 4. CDR1 and CDR2 (germline): MNHEY, SVGAGI. DNA for the CDR3: TGTGCCAGCAGTATGACAGGGGTTACTGAAGCTTTCTTT. This codes for CASSMTGVTEAFF.

This clone was detected a few times. The rearrangement uses TRBV5-8 and TRBJ1-1, with D perhaps TRBD1 (5 bases). V dropped 2 bases and J dropped 4 bases, with 9 bases sitting between them. This CDR3 region has 13 residues. CDR1 SGHTS and CDR2 YDEGEE come from the germline V gene. CDR3 residues: CASSFRVATEAFF. In DNA form, the CDR3 reads TGTGCCAGCAGCTTCAGGGTAGCCACTGAAGCTTTCTTT.

This sequence joins TRBV10-3 and TRBJ2-1; 8 bases match TRBD1. Germline V gene sequence: CDR1 ENHRY, CDR2 SYGVKD. J gave up 9 bases and V 7 bases, and 20 bases lay outside the gene matches. The CDR3 is 17 residues long. The CDR3 loop is CAITRSNRGSASIEQFF. In DNA, the CDR3 is TGTGCCATCACCCGTTCGAACAGGGGGTCCGCATCGATTGAGCAGTTCTTC.

The V and J genes are TRBV6-1 and TRBJ2-7, with 9 bases fitting TRBD2. This CDR3 is 14 amino acids long. The V segment lost 8 bases and the J segment 5 bases; nucleotides outside the gene matches: 10. The V gene's germline CDR1 is MNHNS and CDR2 SASEGT. The CDR3 DNA sequence: TGTGCCAGCCTAGAGGGGACTAGCTTGCACGAGCAGTACGTC. It is translated as CASLEGTSLHEQYV.

The V and J genes are TRBV9 and TRBJ1-6; a possible D gene is TRBD1 (5 bases). CDR3 length: 15 residues. Germline V lookup: CDR1 SGDLS, CDR2 YYNGEE. The V and J ends lost 2 bases and 7 bases respectively, with 13 bases between them. The CDR3 bases are TGTGCCAGCAGCGTGGAAGGGGTTATGAATTCACCCCTCCACTTT. Translated, it gives CASSVEGVMNSPLHF.

This chain links TRBV10-3 with TRBJ2-1; 9 nucleotides match TRBD1. The CDR3 length is 12 residues. V trimming: 9 bases; J trimming: 5 bases; junction bases outside the gene matches: 2. From germline, CDR1 is ENHRY and CDR2 SYGVKD. In nucleotides, the CDR3 is TGTGCCATAAGGACAGGGGACAATGAGCAGTTCTTC. It specifies CAIRTGDNEQFF.

The chain combines TRBV2 with TRBJ1-5; D call uncertain. The germline CDR1 and CDR2 sequences are SNHLY and FYNNEI. V lost 2 bases to trimming and J lost 7 bases, with 12 bases between them. The CDR3 extends over 14 amino acids. CDR3 amino acids: CASSEMQVIQPQHF. The CDR3 bases are TGTGCCAGCAGTGAAATGCAGGTGATACAGCCCCAGCATTTT.

The chain employs TRBV10-3 and TRBJ1-1; 7 nucleotides agree with TRBD1. The CDR3 extends over 15 amino acids. J gave up 1 base and V 9 bases, and 11 bases lay outside the gene matches. CDR1 ENHRY and CDR2 SYGVKD come from the germline V gene. The CDR3 DNA reads TGTGCCATAAGTACCCGAGACAGGGCGAACACTGAAGCTTTCTTT. Translated: CAISTRDRANTEAFF.

V is TRBV5-4 and J is TRBJ2-7, with D maybe TRBD2 (6 bases). Trimming took 4 bases from V and 3 from J, leaving 14 bases between them. Germline CDR1 and CDR2: SGHNT and YYREEE (reference sequence). The CDR3 is 14 residues long. The CDR3 region is CASSRSGDRYEQYF. The CDR3 DNA sequence: TGTGCCAGCAGCCGCTCGGGAGACCGCTACGAGCAGTACTTC.